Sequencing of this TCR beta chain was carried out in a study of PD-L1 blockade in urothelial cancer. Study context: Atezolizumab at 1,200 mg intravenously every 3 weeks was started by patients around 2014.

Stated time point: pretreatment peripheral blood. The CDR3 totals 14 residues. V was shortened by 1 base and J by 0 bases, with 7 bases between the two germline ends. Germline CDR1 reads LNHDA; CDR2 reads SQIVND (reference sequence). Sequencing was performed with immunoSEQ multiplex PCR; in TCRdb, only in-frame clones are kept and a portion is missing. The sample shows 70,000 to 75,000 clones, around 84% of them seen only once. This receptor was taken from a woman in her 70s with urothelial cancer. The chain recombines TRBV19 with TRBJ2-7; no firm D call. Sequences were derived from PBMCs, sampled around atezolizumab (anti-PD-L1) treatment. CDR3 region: CASSIGGGSYEQYF. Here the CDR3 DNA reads TGTGCCAGTAGTATAGGAGGCGGCTCCTACGAGCAGTACTTC.